Listed here are 5 T cell receptor beta chains from one sample, sequenced in a study of shared clonotypes between healthy human individuals. Produced via immunoSEQ multiplex PCR; TCRdb's table is partial and in-frame only. This sample carries about 670,000 clones, about two thirds of them seen once, and the ten largest clones take approximately 1.8%. The sequencing input was memory CD4+ T cells sorted from blood. This sample's subset: CD45RA-negative fraction. These receptors were collected from a woman aged 25-40 years in good health.

The chain recombines TRBV5-1 with TRBJ2-5; TRBD1 matches 8 bases. The CDR3 spans 15 residues. V gave up 3 bases and J gave up 4 bases; unmatched junction bases: 8. Germline values: CDR1 SGHRS, CDR2 YFSETQ. Here the CDR3 reads CASSSGTGGSETQYF. The DNA of the CDR3 is TGCGCCAGCAGCTCCGGAACAGGGGGGTCAGAGACCCAGTACTTC.

The chain has TRBV6-5 and TRBJ2-2; 7 bases match TRBD1. This CDR3 has 15 residues. In germline, CDR1 is MNHEY, CDR2 SVGAGI. The V and J ends lost 6 bases and 3 bases, in that order; junction bases with no gene match: 7. The DNA of the CDR3 is TGTGCCAGCAGGGTGACAGGGTCATACACCGGGGAGCTGTTTTTT. Its translation is CASRVTGSYTGELFF.

This chain links TRBV6-5 with TRBJ1-1, with D uncertain. V was cut by 6 bases and J by 1 base, with 12 bases left in between. The germline V gene encodes CDR1 MNHEY and CDR2 SVGAGI. This CDR3 contains 14 residues. The CDR3 region is CASSDTGGNTEAFF. In DNA form, the CDR3 reads TGTGCCAGCAGCGATACCGGAGGGAACACTGAAGCTTTCTTT.

The V call is TRBV5-1, the J call TRBJ2-7; D possibly corresponds to TRBD2 (5 bases). The CDR3 extends over 13 amino acids. V lost 4 bases, J lost 2 bases, and 10 bases lay in between. Per the germline V gene, CDR1 is SGHRS and CDR2 is YFSETQ. The CDR3 region has the DNA TGCGCCAGCAGCATCTCCGGGGCCTACGAGCAGTACTTC. This encodes CASSISGAYEQYF.

V usage is TRBV30 and J usage is TRBJ2-3; D assignment may be TRBD1 or TRBD2 (6 bases each). V lost 3 bases and J lost 4, with 11 bases in between. This CDR3 has 13 residues. Germline V gene sequence: CDR1 GTSNPN, CDR2 SVGIG (reference sequence). Here the CDR3 DNA reads TGTGCCTGGAGGGCCGGGGGCGCAGATACGCAGTATTTT. This codes for CAWRAGGADTQYF.